One TCR beta chain is described in this entry. Its matching antigen is unknown. The sample comes from a study of shared clonotypes between healthy human individuals. Study in general: Per-donor plates numbered three CD4 naive, three CD4 memory, two CD8 naive and one CD8 memory. Study-wide results and caveats: When naive CD4 clonotypes were compared across a few donors, around 4.6% were shared.

At the deep level, the assay was run. Libraries were prepared by immunoSEQ multiplex PCR; TCRdb keeps only in-frame clonotypes and omits some of them. The sample records around 2.3 million clones, about 94% being singletons. V shed 4 bases and J 6 bases; nucleotides not matched to a gene: 5. Germline CDR1 MNHNS, CDR2 SASEGT. This CDR3 is built from 15 residues. The clonotype was recovered from a man younger than 35 in good health. The chain combines TRBV6-1 with TRBJ1-5; 11 bases map to TRBD1. The specimen sequenced was naive CD4+ T cells sorted from blood. Subset meaning: CD45RA+ positively selected. The CDR3: CASSVEDRGRQPQHF. Written as DNA, the CDR3 is TGTGCCAGCAGTGTAGAGGACAGGGGGCGTCAGCCCCAGCATTTT.